Shown below are 25 T cell receptor beta chains from a single sample sequenced in a study of blood T cell repertoires in COVID-19. Using immunoSEQ multiplex PCR, the repertoire was profiled, and TCRdb retains in-frame clones only, with some absent. The sample shows about 250,000 clones, about 90% of them seen only once. Sequencing used peripheral blood. The receptors shown here come from a man between 18 and 35 years old with active or convalescent COVID-19.

This clone came up a few times. V is TRBV5-1 and J is TRBJ2-2; 10 bases match TRBD2. CDR1 is SGHRS and CDR2 is YFSETQ in the germline V gene. V was clipped by 5 bases and J by 4 bases; unmatched bases: 5. The CDR3 totals 15 residues. The CDR3 bases are TGCGCCAGCAGGGTAGCGGGAGGTGGCACCGGGGAGCTGTTTTTT. Its translation is CASRVAGGGTGELFF.

V gene TRBV11-2 combines with J gene TRBJ2-3, with 13 nucleotides matching TRBD2. This CDR3 is built from 17 residues. CDR1 and CDR2 from the germline V gene are SGHAT and FQNNGV. The trim removed 4 bases at V and 3 bases at J, leaving 7 bases unmatched. CDR3 sequence (DNA): TGTGCCAGCAGCTCCACCGTACTAGCGGGAGGGACAGATACGCAGTATTTT. This translates into CASSSTVLAGGTDTQYF.

The CDR3: CASSAGDYTEAFF. The DNA of the CDR3 is TGTGCCAGCAGTGCGGGGGATTACACTGAAGCTTTCTTT. The rearrangement links TRBV5-5 to TRBJ1-1; D is perhaps TRBD1 (5 bases). Germline values: CDR1 SGHKS, CDR2 YYEKEE (reference sequence). This CDR3 spans 13 amino acids. V lost 5 bases and J 3 bases, leaving 11 bases between the germline ends. Full variable domain (rest looked up from reference TRBV5-5 and TRBJ1-1): DAGVTQSPTHLIKTRGQQVTLRCSPISGHKSVSWYQQVLGQGPQFIFQYYEKEERGRGNFPDRFSARQFPNYSSELNVNALLLGDSALYLCASSAGDYTEAFFGQGTRLTVV.

V and J are TRBV5-1 and TRBJ1-4; D not certain. The CDR3 runs to 16 residues. V gave up 7 bases and J gave up 0 bases, with 16 bases separating them. Germline-derived CDR1 and CDR2 are SGHRS and YFSETQ. The CDR3 loop is CASSSSGVPTNEKLFF. CDR3 DNA sequence: TGCGCCAGCTCATCTTCCGGAGTCCCAACTAATGAAAAACTGTTTTTT.

There are a few counts of this clone. This sequence joins TRBV28 and TRBJ2-5; D gene ambiguous. Germline assignment: CDR1 MDHEN and CDR2 SYDVKM. V shed 7 bases and J shed 5 bases, with 17 bases lying between them. CDR3 length: 14 residues. The CDR3 nucleotides read TGTGCCAGCACCCTACCCAGATTCGGGGAGACCCAGTACTTC. Its translation is CASTLPRFGETQYF.

The V gene is TRBV7-8, the J gene TRBJ2-2, with 12 nucleotides matching TRBD1. The CDR3 spans 17 residues. Trimming removed 2 bases from V and 4 bases from J; junction bases left unmatched: 5. Germline CDR1 and CDR2: SGHVS and FQNEAQ. In DNA, the CDR3 is TGTGCCAGCAGCTTAAGGGACAGGGGGCAAGGCACCGGGGAGCTGTTTTTT. Its translation is CASSLRDRGQGTGELFF.

The J gene is TRBJ2-1, the V gene TRBV19; tentative D call: TRBD1 (6 bases). Germline V gene sequence: CDR1 LNHDA, CDR2 SQIVND (reference sequence). The length of the CDR3 is 15 residues. The V end lost 3 bases, the J end lost 6 bases, and 15 bases lay between the germline ends. The CDR3 DNA reads TGTGCCAGTAGTATTCCTACAGGGTTGGGCAATGAGCAGTTCTTC. Translating it yields CASSIPTGLGNEQFF.

The chain combines TRBV20-1 with TRBJ2-3; 7 bases fit TRBD2. The V and J ends lost 3 bases and 1 base, in that order; junction bases with no gene match: 7. CDR3 size: 15 residues. Germline CDR1 DFQATT, CDR2 SNEGSKA (reference sequence). The DNA of the CDR3 is TGCAGTGCTAGTGTGCTAGCGGTGGGCACAGATACGCAGTATTTT. Translating gives CSASVLAVGTDTQYF.

This rearrangement joins TRBV7-6 to TRBJ1-1; unclear D gene. This CDR3 region has 16 residues. Germline CDR1 SGHVS, CDR2 FNYEAQ. The V end was cut by 1 base, the J end by 0 bases, with 12 bases between. Here the CDR3 DNA reads TGTGCCAGCAGCTTAGGTTCAGATACTATGAACACTGAAGCTTTCTTT. This translates into CASSLGSDTMNTEAFF. Using reference TRBV7-6 and TRBJ1-1 for the parts outside the CDR3, the full variable domain is GAGVSQSPRYKVTKRGQDVALRCDPISGHVSLYWYRQALGQGPEFLTYFNYEAQQDKSGLPNDRFSAERPEGSISTLTIQRTEQRDSAMYRCASSLGSDTMNTEAFFGQGTRLTVV.

The CDR3 spells CSAIDREEDTEAFF. The CDR3 DNA reads TGCAGTGCTATTGACAGGGAGGAAGACACTGAAGCTTTCTTT. This chain uses TRBV20-1 with TRBJ1-1, with 7 bases matching TRBD1. The CDR3 consists of 14 residues. From germline, CDR1 is DFQATT and CDR2 SNEGSKA (reference sequence). Germline trimming cut 4 bases from V and 3 bases from J; bases unmatched to any gene: 8.

This clone has just one count. The chain carries TRBV28 and TRBJ2-4; 9 bases are a match to TRBD2. With 5 bases clipped from V and 15 bases from J, the junction kept 20 bases outside the gene matches. There are 16 residues in the CDR3. CDR1 MDHEN and CDR2 SYDVKM come from the germline V gene. CDR3 sequence (DNA): TGTGCCAGCAGTACAACCGGACGCGGGGTAGCGGGGGTTGGGTACTTC. As protein: CASSTTGRGVAGVGYF.

This chain connects TRBV7-9 to TRBJ2-3; D is undetermined. The length of the CDR3 is 13 residues. The V gene lost 5 bases and the J gene lost 10 bases, with 16 bases spanning the gap. Germline V gene data show CDR1 as SEHNR and CDR2 as FQNEAQ (reference sequence). The CDR3 is CASSAVLAQSQYF. CDR3 in DNA: TGTGCCAGCAGCGCGGTCCTCGCCCAGTCGCAGTATTTT.

The chain has TRBV28 and TRBJ1-1, with no clear D. The CDR3 contains 14 residues. Per the germline V gene, CDR1 is MDHEN and CDR2 is SYDVKM. The germline V and J ends were trimmed by 2 bases and 0 bases, with 7 bases remaining between them. Written as DNA, the CDR3 is TGTGCCAGCAGTTTAGTCAGAATGAACACTGAAGCTTTCTTT. It encodes CASSLVRMNTEAFF. The full variable domain, in which reference TRBV28 and TRBJ1-1 provide the parts outside the CDR3, is DVKVTQSSRYLVKRTGEKVFLECVQDMDHENMFWYRQDPGLGLRLIYFSYDVKMKEKGDIPEGYSVSREKKERFSLILESASTNQTSMYLCASSLVRMNTEAFFGQGTRLTVV.

The V gene is TRBV7-2, the J gene TRBJ2-3; 15 nucleotides agree with TRBD2. There are 17 residues in the CDR3. Germline CDR1 is SGHTA and CDR2 is FQGNSA. V shed 5 bases and J 4 bases; nucleotides not matched to a gene: 7. In DNA, the CDR3 is TGTGCCAGCAGCCCCGGGACTAGCGGGAGGCGGTCAGATACGCAGTATTTT. This gives the protein CASSPGTSGRRSDTQYF. The whole variable domain, remainder taken from reference TRBV7-2 and TRBJ2-3, is GAGVSQSPSNKVTEKGKDVELRCDPISGHTALYWYRQSLGQGLEFLIYFQGNSAPDKSGLPSDRFSAERTGGSVSTLTIQRTQQEDSAVYLCASSPGTSGRRSDTQYFGPGTRLTVL.

This clone was seen only a few times. V gene TRBV7-2 combines with J gene TRBJ2-1, with 15 nucleotides matching TRBD2. V shed 5 bases, J shed 9 bases, and the junction held 14 bases outside the gene matches. CDR1 SGHTA and CDR2 FQGNSA come from the germline V gene. CDR3 size: 18 residues. The CDR3, as DNA: TGTGCCAGCAGCCCCTTTGGAAGGACTAGCGGGAGGGTTAGTGAGCAGTTCTTC. Amino acids: CASSPFGRTSGRVSEQFF.

This clone was observed a few times. The V gene is TRBV6-2 or TRBV6-3, the J gene TRBJ1-2, with D possibly being TRBD1 (5 bases). Germline assignment: CDR1 MNHEY and CDR2 SVGEGT. The length of the CDR3 is 14 residues. Trimming removed 6 bases at V and 4 bases at J, with 15 bases between. The CDR3 reads CASSPRMDTYGYTF. DNA of the CDR3: TGTGCCAGCAGCCCCAGGATGGACACCTATGGCTACACCTTC.

The chain links TRBV19 to TRBJ1-5; D may be TRBD1 (6 bases). The CDR3 spans 15 residues. Between the trimmed V and J ends, which lost 5 bases and 0 bases, there was a span of 11 bases. Germline V gives CDR1 LNHDA, CDR2 SQIVND (reference sequence). As DNA, the CDR3 is TGTGCCAGTAGTCTCGGACAGTCTAGCAATCAGCCCCAGCATTTT. Encoded protein: CASSLGQSSNQPQHF. The entire variable domain, with the rest obtained from reference TRBV19 and TRBJ1-5, is as follows: DGGITQSPKYLFRKEGQNVTLSCEQNLNHDAMYWYRQDPGQGLRLIYYSQIVNDFQKGDIAEGYSVSREKKESFPLTVTSAQKNPTAFYLCASSLGQSSNQPQHFGDGTRLSIL.

The chain couples TRBV12-3 or TRBV12-4 to TRBJ1-2, with D maybe TRBD1 (5 bases). The CDR3 totals 13 residues. Deletions cut 5 bases from V and 3 bases from J, with 10 bases between. This CDR3 reads CASSRQSHYGYTF. The CDR3 DNA reads TGTGCCAGCAGTCGACAGTCCCACTATGGCTACACCTTC.

This chain uses TRBV27 with TRBJ2-6; D unresolved. Germline loops: CDR1 MNHEY, CDR2 SMNVEV (reference sequence). CDR3 length: 16 residues. The ends were cut back, 3 bases at V and 2 bases at J, with 11 bases in the middle. In DNA form, the CDR3 reads TGTGCCAGCAGTTTTGGCAGGCCAGCTGGGGCCAACGTCCTGACTTTC. This codes for CASSFGRPAGANVLTF.

The chain carries TRBV7-3 and TRBJ1-1, with D unclear. Germline loops: CDR1 SGHTA, CDR2 FQGTGA. This CDR3 is 13 amino acids long. V was pared by 5 bases and J by 1 base, with 8 bases between. The CDR3 loop is CASSLEGNTEAFF. The DNA of the CDR3 is TGTGCCAGCAGCCTGGAGGGGAACACTGAAGCTTTCTTT.

The gene calls are TRBV5-6 and TRBJ2-1; TRBD2 matches 9 bases. Germline V gene lookup returns CDR1 SGHDT and CDR2 YYEEEE. Trimming at V came to 0 bases and at J to 5 bases, leaving 9 bases not matched to a gene. CDR3 length equals 17 residues. This CDR3 is CASSLVAGVRSDNEQFF. The CDR3 nucleotides are TGTGCCAGCAGCTTGGTAGCGGGGGTGAGGTCGGACAATGAGCAGTTCTTC.

The chain combines TRBV28 with TRBJ2-1; 7 bases are a match to TRBD2. The germline V gene has CDR1 MDHEN and CDR2 SYDVKM. Losses at the gene ends were 2 bases for V and 3 bases for J; bases not matched to a gene: 4. This CDR3 has 15 amino acids. CDR3 sequence (DNA): TGTGCCAGCAGTTTAGGCGGGAGCGGCTACAATGAGCAGTTCTTC. The encoded protein is CASSLGGSGYNEQFF.

In its sample, this clone was seen once. The chain combines TRBV19 with TRBJ1-2, with D unclear. Deletions cut 4 bases from V and 8 bases from J, with 11 bases between. The germline CDR1 and CDR2 sequences are LNHDA and SQIVND (reference sequence). This CDR3 comprises 12 residues. CDR3 loop: CASSTSRHGYTF. Here the CDR3 DNA reads TGTGCCAGTAGTACCTCAAGACACGGCTACACCTTC.

V and J are TRBV19 and TRBJ2-7, with 9 positions matching TRBD1. Germline V gene data show CDR1 as LNHDA and CDR2 as SQIVND (reference sequence). The CDR3 is 14 residues long. Trimming removed 6 bases from V and 6 bases from J; junction bases left unmatched: 9. CDR3 nucleotides: TGTGCCAGTAGCCAACAGGGGGCAATAGGCGAGCAGTACTTC. Its translation is CASSQQGAIGEQYF.

The chain joins TRBV7-9 to TRBJ1-1; 9 nucleotides agree with TRBD1. This CDR3 contains 17 residues. The V and J ends lost 1 base and 1 base, in that order; junction bases with no gene match: 7. Germline V gives CDR1 SEHNR, CDR2 FQNEAQ (reference sequence). DNA for the CDR3: TGTGCCAGCAGCTTAGTGACGGGACAGGGCCCGAACACTGAAGCTTTCTTT. Amino acids: CASSLVTGQGPNTEAFF.